This T cell receptor (beta chain) came from a study of blood T cell repertoires in COVID-19. Seattle enrolled patients during active infection and tracked them longitudinally. Deletions cut 3 bases from V and 2 bases from J, with 11 bases between. The V gene's germline CDR1 is MDHEN and CDR2 SYDVKM. The CDR3 contains 14 residues. Assay: immunoSEQ multiplex PCR; the TCRdb copy retains only in-frame clones and omits some. This sample has some 130,000 clones; 80% to 90% occur once, and the top ten carry approximately 4.3%. The source is a man aged 60-69 years with COVID-19, enrolled during active disease. The chain joins TRBV28 to TRBJ2-7; tentatively, D is TRBD1 (6 bases). Sequences were obtained from peripheral blood. The CDR3 nucleotides read TGTGCCAGCAGTTTCTCGACAGGACCCTACGAGCAGTACTTC. Translated, it gives CASSFSTGPYEQYF. The variable domain in full, with the rest retrieved from reference TRBV28 and TRBJ2-7, is DVKVTQSSRYLVKRTGEKVFLECVQDMDHENMFWYRQDPGLGLRLIYFSYDVKMKEKGDIPEGYSVSREKKERFSLILESASTNQTSMYLCASSFSTGPYEQYFGPGTRLTVT.